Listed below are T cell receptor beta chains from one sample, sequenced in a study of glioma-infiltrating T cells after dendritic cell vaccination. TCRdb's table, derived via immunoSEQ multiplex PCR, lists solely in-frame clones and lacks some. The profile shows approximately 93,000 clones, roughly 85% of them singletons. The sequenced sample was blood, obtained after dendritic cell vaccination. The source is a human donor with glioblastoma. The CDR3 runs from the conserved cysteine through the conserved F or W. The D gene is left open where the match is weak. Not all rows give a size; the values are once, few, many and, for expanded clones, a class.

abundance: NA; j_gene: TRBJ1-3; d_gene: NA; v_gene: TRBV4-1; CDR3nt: TGCGCCAGCAGCCAAGAGAATCGGGCGGGCGCTGGAAACACCATATATTTT; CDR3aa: CASSQENRAGAGNTIYF
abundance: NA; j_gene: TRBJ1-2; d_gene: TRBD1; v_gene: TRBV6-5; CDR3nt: TGTGCCAGCAGTTACACACTAGACAGGGACTATGGCTACACCTTC; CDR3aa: CASSYTLDRDYGYTF
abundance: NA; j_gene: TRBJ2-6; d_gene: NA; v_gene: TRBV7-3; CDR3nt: TGTGCCAGCAGCTTATCAAGGGGAGGAACTGGGGCCAACGTCCTGACTTTC; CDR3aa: CASSLSRGGTGANVLTF
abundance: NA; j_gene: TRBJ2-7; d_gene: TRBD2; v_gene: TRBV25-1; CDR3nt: TGTGCCAGCAGTGAATCAATTGCGGGAGCATACGAGCAGTACTTC; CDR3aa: CASSESIAGAYEQYF
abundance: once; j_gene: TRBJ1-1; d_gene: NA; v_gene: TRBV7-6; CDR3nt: TGTGCCAGCAGCCTCTCCGGGGGCGGGGGACAAGCTTTCTTT; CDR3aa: CASSLSGGGGQAFF
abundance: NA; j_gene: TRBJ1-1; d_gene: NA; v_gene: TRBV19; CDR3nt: TGTGCCAGTAGAGGACAGTCGAACACTGAAGCTTTCTTT; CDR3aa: CASRGQSNTEAFF
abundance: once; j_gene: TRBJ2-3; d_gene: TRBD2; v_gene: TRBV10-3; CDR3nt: TGTGCCATCGGAACTAGCGGTACCGGGGTCGCAGATACGCAGTATTTT; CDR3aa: CAIGTSGTGVADTQYF
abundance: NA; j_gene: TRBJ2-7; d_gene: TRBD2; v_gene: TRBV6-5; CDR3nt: TGTGCCAGCAGTTTGACTAGCGGGAGGTCTGAAGAGCAGTACTTC; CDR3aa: CASSLTSGRSEEQYF
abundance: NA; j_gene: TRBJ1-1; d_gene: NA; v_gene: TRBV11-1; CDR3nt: TGTGCCAGCAGCTTAGAAACGGGGAACACTGAAGCTTTCTTT; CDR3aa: CASSLETGNTEAFF
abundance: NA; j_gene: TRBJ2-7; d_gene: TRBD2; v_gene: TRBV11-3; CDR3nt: TGTGCCAGCAGCTCGGGTAGCGGGAGCTACGAGCAGTACTTC; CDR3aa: CASSSGSGSYEQYF
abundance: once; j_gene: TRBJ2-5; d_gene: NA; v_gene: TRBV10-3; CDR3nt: TGTGCCATCAGTGATCCAGTGGCCGCAGAGACCCAGTACTTC; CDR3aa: CAISDPVAAETQYF
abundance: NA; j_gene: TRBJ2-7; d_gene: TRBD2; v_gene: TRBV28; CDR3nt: TGTGCCAGCAGTTCGCGGCGAACACGACTAGCGGGAGCTACCTACGAGCAGTACTTC; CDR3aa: CASSSRRTRLAGATYEQYF